The T cell receptor (beta chain) described here comes from a study of cytomegalovirus exposure and HLA in healthy donors. Study results and limitations: There were a few CMV-associated chains whose specificity for CMV antigens was confirmed in vitro.

Note on this clone: The antigen is unknown.

Measured with immunoSEQ multiplex PCR; TCRdb has only the in-frame clones, and not every one. In the table there are under 300,000 clones, about 90% of which are singletons. CDR1 MNHEY and CDR2 SMNVEV come from the germline V gene (reference sequence). The length of the CDR3 is 14 residues. The V gene lost 8 bases and the J gene lost 3 bases, with 16 bases spanning the gap. The donors belonged to the approximately 120-subject validation cohort, separate from the approximately 670-subject first cohort. The clonotype comes from a woman aged 25 to 39 in good health and CMV-seropositive. V usage is TRBV27 and J usage is TRBJ2-5; D possibly corresponds to TRBD2 (5 bases). The sequencing input was PBMCs. The CDR3 DNA reads TGTGCCAGCGGAGGACTCGAATTCAAAGAGACCCAGTACTTC. Its protein is CASGGLEFKETQYF.